This record looks at one T cell receptor (beta chain) sequence and its context. Its antigen remains unknown. A junction boundary mismatches the germline segment, possibly from a read error. Breast cancer patients provided tissue from their axillary draining lymph nodes. This record belongs to a study of breast tumors, draining lymph nodes, adjacent tissues. Findings and caveats of the study: Findings are consistent with lymph node origin and intratumoral expansion of most tumor T cells. That most tumor T cells come from lymph nodes remained unproven. Tumor and nontumor repertoires were significantly more similar in luminal-like than in basal-like breast cancer. Tumor TCR diversity was below lymph nodes but above nontumor tissue.

Germline-derived CDR1 and CDR2 are MNHNS and SASEGT. The CDR3 covers 15 residues. Each CDR3 protein gets one entry after TCRdb re-called the multiplex PCR reads with MiXCR. The sample lists under 250,000 distinct CDR3 sequences; 32% were seen once. The rearrangement uses TRBV6-1 and TRBJ2-3; TRBD2 aligns across 7 bases. The TCR originated in a female donor with breast cancer. Some clones in this sample may be carry-over from other donors' samples. The material sequenced was axillary lymph node tissue. The CDR3 reads CASRRLAASTETQYF. The CDR3 region has the DNA TGTGCCAGCAGGCGACTAGCAGCTAGCACAGAAACGCAGTATTTT.